This T cell receptor (beta chain) came from a study of T cells in Graves' hyperthyroidism and ophthalmopathy. General study findings and limits: Among thyroid clonotypes expanded above 0.001, most also appeared in blood.

Each 10 ml fresh peripheral blood draw supplied the PBMCs. RNA transcripts gave rise to amplified TCR beta CDR3 regions. With the HTBI primer set, the TCR CDR3 went through a first round of RT-PCR. TCRdb called the multiplex PCR reads again in MiXCR, with one record for every CDR3 protein. The sample carries 380,000 or so distinct CDR3 sequences, around an eighth recorded once. Ten or more counts support this clonotype. Its antigen is not identified. The CDR3 loop spans 16 amino acids. Germline values: CDR1 SGHVS, CDR2 FQNEAQ. The V and J ends lost 3 bases and 1 base respectively, with 13 bases between them.

This sequence was found in a man aged 25 to 40 with Graves' hyperthyroidism that later progressed to Graves' ophthalmopathy. The J gene is TRBJ1-5, the V gene TRBV7-8, with unresolved D. Input material: blood. CDR3 sequence reads: CASSFRERESNQPQHF. As DNA, the CDR3 is TGTGCCAGCAGCTTTAGGGAAAGGGAGAGCAATCAGCCCCAGCATTTT. Supplemented by reference TRBV7-8 and TRBJ1-5, the full variable domain reads GAGVSQSPRYKVAKRGQDVALRCDPISGHVSLFWYQQALGQGPEFLTYFQNEAQLDKSGLPSDRFFAERPEGSVSTLKIQRTQQEDSAVYLCASSFRERESNQPQHFGDGTRLSIL.